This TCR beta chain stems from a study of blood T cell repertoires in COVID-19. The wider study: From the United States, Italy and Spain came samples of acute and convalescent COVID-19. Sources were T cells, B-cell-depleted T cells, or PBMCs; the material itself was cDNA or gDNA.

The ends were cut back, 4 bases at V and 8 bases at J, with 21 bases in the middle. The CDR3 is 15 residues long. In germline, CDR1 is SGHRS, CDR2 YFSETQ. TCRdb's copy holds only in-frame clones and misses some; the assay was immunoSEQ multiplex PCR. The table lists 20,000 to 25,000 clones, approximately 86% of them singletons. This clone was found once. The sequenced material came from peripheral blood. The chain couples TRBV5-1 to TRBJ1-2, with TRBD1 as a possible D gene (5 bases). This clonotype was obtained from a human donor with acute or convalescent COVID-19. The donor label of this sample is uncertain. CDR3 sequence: CASSDIVQAPLGYTF. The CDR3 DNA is TGCGCCAGCAGCGATATAGTACAGGCCCCCCTGGGCTACACCTTC.